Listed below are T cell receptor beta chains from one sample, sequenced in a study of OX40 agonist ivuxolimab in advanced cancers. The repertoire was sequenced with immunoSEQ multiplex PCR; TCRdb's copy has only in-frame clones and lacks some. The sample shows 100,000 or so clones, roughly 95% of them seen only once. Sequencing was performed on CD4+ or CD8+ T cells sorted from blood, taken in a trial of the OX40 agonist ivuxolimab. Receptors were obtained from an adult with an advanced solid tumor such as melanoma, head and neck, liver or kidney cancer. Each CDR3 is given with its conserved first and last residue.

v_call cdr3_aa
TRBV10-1 CASSPTGNTGELFF
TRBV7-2 CASSSPEVTTAWEQYF
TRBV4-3 CASSQDPGGSGEQYF
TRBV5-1 CASSLEGGVVDTQYF
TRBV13 CASSSRLAGFYEQYF
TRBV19 CASSIFGTSYNEQFF
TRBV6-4 CALGQWICQPQHF
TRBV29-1 CSARGRGTGLGTEAFF
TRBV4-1 CASSLGTLNEAFF
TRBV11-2 CASSLESGLTDTQYF
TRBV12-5 CASGHPLDTQYF
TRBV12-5 CASGLQGSRIQYF
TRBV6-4 CASSDAGNEQFF
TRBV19 CASSMGGGNEQFF
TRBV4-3 CASSQDNSGSNQPQHF
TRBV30 CAWSFGGLDTQYF
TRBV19 CASSIWGRVYEQYF
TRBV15 CATRLKRGGGYTF
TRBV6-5 CASSYTPTSADTQYF
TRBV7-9 CASSPRGVLREQYF
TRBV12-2 CASRLPCGRGRTDTQYF
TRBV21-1 CASSRGQMNTGELFF
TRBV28 CASSSQGLYGYTF
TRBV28 CASSLRDFSYEQYF
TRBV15 CATSAGLSNEQFF
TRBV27 CASRDRTGFYEQYF
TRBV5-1 CASSTSGANVLTF
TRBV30 CAWSGRDFAYNEQFF
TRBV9 CASSGGGAGNTIYF
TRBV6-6 CASSYPPTSTDTQYF